This T cell receptor (beta chain) derives from a study of T cells in lung cancer brain metastases (dated by TCRdb to between 2018 and 2020). A note on the overall study: Of the 20 or so patients, seventeen had a history of tobacco use, with a median of 40 pack-years. About 90% of the roughly 20 patients received no interval therapy between primary and metastasis resection. The median interval between acquisition of the primary specimen and acquisition of the brain metastasis specimen was about 380 days. The study compared TCR beta CDR3 repertoires between fully resected primary non-small cell lung cancers and paired brain metastases. The cohort comprised approximately 20 patients contributing some 40 specimens, one primary lung lesion and one brain metastasis each. Of the patients, about a dozen were female and several were male, and their median age at first diagnosis was 50 to 65 years. DNA integrity number averaged about 4 in both primary and metastatic specimens, with no significant difference between sites.

What the study reported, not specific to this receptor: It was not possible to control for the effects of preoperative corticosteroids on T cell infiltration in brain metastases. Significantly fewer unique productive clones were found in brain metastases than in paired primaries (median roughly 1,500 versus 4,600). Most clones were specific to a single lesion, and paired lesions overlapped only to a limited degree (mean Morisita index 0.23). Retrieval of the complete infiltrating T cell repertoire may have been prevented by DNA fragmentation in FFPE samples. In brain metastases, the ten most abundant clones accounted for a significantly larger fraction of the repertoire than in primaries, a finding that suggests clonal expansion.

In the germline V gene (reference sequence), CDR1 corresponds to SGHNT and CDR2 to YYREEE. Taken from cysteine to phenylalanine, the CDR3 has 13 residues. The kept DNA is CDR3 alone, 39 bases in frame from the first base. Unmatched junction bases come to 7, with V trimmed by 6 bases and J by 9 bases. Resection was performed in the patients for synchronous oligometastatic disease or for delayed recurrence of a solitary brain metastasis. Patients with a history of multiple malignancies were excluded so that cancers other than NSCLC would not be included. Tumor areas were macrodissected from about 5 deparaffinized around 9.1 um unstained sections under guidance from marked H&E slides. All specimens were formalin-fixed and paraffin-embedded (FFPE). The AllPrep DNA/RNA FFPE Kit was used for extraction of genomic DNA. About this clone itself: Its antigen is unknown. Per-base quality was not reported, and no clone a single base away is much larger than it.

Each sample received about 2 to 5 ug of genomic DNA as input, and the DNA input was kept equal within each pair of samples. TCR beta libraries were constructed in two PCR steps with the immunoSEQ hsTCRbeta Kit, which uses multiplexed V and J gene primers. Pooled libraries, together with positive and negative controls, were sequenced on an Illumina MiSeq with a 100-cycle paired-end protocol. The published analysis was carried out like this. The immunoSEQ vendor processed the raw data into normalized, annotated TCR beta repertoire reports. Richness was counted as unique clones by nucleotide sequence, and total richness was extrapolated with the iChao1 and Efron-Thisted estimators. Pielou's evenness, Simpson's index, top-ten clone proportional abundance, and Morisita overlap index were used to characterize and compare paired lesions. TCRdb re-hosts the immuneACCESS table, in-frame sequences only. Its copies lack some clones; in the studies checked, an unresolved V gene accounts for under half of them, and the cause for the rest is not known. V and J calls and clone size follow that table, whereas D and trimming were derived from the DNA. The sample has roughly 4,500 clones on record, around 90% of them singletons. Roughly 8.1% of the sample lies in the top ten.

The chain is encoded by TRBV5-4 joined to TRBJ2-4; TRBD1 fits 9 bases in the junction. The TCR originated in a man in his 60s with non-small cell lung cancer. Sequenced material: tumor tissue from the primary lung tumor. The cell subset or site tag for this specimen amounts to: primary lung cancer lesion. The CDR3 amino acid sequence is: CASTRDREGIQYF. Here is the DNA: TGTGCCAGCACCCGGGACAGGGAGGGCATTCAGTACTTC.